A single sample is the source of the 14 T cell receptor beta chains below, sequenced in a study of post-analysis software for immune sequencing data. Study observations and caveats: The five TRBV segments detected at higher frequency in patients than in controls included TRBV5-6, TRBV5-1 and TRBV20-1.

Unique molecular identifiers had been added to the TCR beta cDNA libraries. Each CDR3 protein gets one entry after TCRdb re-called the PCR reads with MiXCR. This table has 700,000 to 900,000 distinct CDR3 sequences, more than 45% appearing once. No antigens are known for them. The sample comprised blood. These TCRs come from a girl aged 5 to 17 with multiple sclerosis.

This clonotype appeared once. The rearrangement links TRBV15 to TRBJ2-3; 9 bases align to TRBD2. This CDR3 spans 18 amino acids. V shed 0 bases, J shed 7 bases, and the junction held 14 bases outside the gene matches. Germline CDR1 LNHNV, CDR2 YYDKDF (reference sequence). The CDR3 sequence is CATSRDLEKREVKNTQYF. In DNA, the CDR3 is TGTGCCACCAGCAGAGATTTGGAGAAGCGGGAGGTCAAAAATACGCAGTATTTT.

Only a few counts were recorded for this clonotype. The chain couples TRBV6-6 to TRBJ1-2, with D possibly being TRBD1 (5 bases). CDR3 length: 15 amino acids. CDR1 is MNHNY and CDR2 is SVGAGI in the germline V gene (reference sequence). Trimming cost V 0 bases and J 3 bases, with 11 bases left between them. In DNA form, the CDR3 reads TGTGCCAGCAGTTACTCCCCTGGAGGGGACTATGGCTACACCTTC. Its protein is CASSYSPGGDYGYTF.

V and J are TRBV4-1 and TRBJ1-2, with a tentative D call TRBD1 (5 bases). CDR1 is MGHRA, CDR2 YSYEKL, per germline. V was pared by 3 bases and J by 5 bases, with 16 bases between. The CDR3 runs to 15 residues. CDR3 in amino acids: CASSHESGIKYGYTF. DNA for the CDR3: TGCGCCAGCAGCCATGAGTCAGGGATAAAATATGGCTACACCTTC.

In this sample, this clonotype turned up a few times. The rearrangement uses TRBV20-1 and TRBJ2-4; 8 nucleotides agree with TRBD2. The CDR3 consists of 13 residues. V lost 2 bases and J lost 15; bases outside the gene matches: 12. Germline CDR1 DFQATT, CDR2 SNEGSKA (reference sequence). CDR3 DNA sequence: TGCAGTGCTAGAACCCCCATAGCGGGGTTTATGTACTTC. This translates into CSARTPIAGFMYF.

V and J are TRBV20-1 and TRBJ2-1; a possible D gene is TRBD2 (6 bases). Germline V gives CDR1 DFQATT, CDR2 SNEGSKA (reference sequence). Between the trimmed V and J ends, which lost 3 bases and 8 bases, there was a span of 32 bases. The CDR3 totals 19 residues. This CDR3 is CSASSPIPMILAGSDEQFF. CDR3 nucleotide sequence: TGCAGTGCTAGTAGCCCCATCCCCATGATACTAGCCGGGAGCGATGAGCAGTTCTTC.

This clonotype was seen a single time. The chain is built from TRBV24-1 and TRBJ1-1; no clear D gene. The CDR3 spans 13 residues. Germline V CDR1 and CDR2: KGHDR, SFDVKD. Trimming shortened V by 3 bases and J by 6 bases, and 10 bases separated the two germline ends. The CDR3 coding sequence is TGTGCCACCAGTGATACGGATGACCCTGAAGCTTTCTTT. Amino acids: CATSDTDDPEAFF.

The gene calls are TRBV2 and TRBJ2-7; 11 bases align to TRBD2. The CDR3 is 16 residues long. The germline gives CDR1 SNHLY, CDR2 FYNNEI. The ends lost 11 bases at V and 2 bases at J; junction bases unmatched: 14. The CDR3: CAARGTSGQLTYEQYF. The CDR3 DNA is TGTGCCGCACGGGGGACTAGCGGACAATTAACCTACGAGCAGTACTTC.

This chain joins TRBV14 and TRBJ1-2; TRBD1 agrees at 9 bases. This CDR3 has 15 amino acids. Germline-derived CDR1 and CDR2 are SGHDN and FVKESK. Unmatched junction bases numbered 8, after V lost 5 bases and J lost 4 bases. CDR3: CASSKTGTGIYGYTF. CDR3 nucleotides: TGTGCCAGCAGCAAAACCGGGACAGGGATCTATGGCTACACCTTC.

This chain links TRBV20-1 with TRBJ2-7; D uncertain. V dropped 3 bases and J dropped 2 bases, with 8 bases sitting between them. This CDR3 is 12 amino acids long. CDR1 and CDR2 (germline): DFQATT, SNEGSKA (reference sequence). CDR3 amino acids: CSASLGPYEQYF. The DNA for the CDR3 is TGCAGTGCTAGCCTGGGTCCCTACGAGCAGTACTTC.

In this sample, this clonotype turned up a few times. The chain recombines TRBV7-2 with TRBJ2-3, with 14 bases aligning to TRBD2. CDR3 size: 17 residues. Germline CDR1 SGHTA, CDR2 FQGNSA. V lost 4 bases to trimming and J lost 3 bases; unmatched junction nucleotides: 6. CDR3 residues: CASSSFGTSGRTDTQYF. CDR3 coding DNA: TGTGCCAGCAGCTCCTTCGGGACTAGCGGGAGAACAGATACGCAGTATTTT.

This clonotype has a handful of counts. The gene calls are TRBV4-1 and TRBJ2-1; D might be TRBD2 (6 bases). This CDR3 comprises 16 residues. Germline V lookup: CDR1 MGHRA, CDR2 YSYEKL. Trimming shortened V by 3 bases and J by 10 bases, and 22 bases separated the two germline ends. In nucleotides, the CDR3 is TGCGCCAGCAGCCAGGACAACGGGGGAGCTTTCTACGAGCAGTTCTTC. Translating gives CASSQDNGGAFYEQFF.

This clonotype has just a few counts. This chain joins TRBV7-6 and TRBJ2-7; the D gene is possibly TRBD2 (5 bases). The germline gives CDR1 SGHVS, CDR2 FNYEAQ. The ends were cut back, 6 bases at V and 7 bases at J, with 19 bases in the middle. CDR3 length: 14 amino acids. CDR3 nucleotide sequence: TGTGCCAGCAGAGGAAGCGGAGGAGTGTGGGAGCAGTACTTC. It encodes CASRGSGGVWEQYF.

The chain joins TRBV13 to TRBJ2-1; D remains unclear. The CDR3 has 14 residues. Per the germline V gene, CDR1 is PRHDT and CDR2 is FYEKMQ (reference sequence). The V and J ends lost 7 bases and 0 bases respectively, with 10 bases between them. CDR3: CASTSRASYNEQFF. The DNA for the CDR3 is TGTGCCAGCACATCCCGCGCCTCCTACAATGAGCAGTTCTTC.

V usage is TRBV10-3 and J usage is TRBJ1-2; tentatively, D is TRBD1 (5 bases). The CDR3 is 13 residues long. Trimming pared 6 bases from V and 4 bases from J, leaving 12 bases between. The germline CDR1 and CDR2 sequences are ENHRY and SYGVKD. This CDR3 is CAISGQGVYGYTF. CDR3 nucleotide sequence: TGTGCCATCAGCGGACAAGGGGTCTATGGCTACACCTTC.